The clone carrying this T cell receptor (beta chain) showed up just once. Antigen: not known. The sample is drawn from a study of cytomegalovirus exposure and HLA in healthy donors. Germline V gives CDR1 LNHDA, CDR2 SQIVND (reference sequence). Trimming at V came to 1 base and at J to 0 bases, leaving 3 bases not matched to a gene. The CDR3 sequence is 17 residues long. Healthy individuals who donated bone marrow served as the donors. The PCR contained 60 Vbeta and 13 Jbeta primers. Sequencing was performed with immunoSEQ multiplex PCR; in TCRdb, only in-frame clones are kept and a portion is missing. The table lists 150,000 to 200,000 clones, about four fifths of them singletons. Study results and caveats: Rarity characterized most TCR sequences, yet some public TCRs appeared in many donors. Association with HLA alleles at 0.05 false discovery rate was found for approximately 18,000 TCR beta sequences in a later analysis.

This sequence joins TRBV19 and TRBJ2-2; 9 bases are shared with TRBD1. The receptor was isolated from a woman aged 50 to 60 in good health and CMV-seronegative. Sequenced material: PBMCs. The CDR3 sequence: CASSIVGTGSNTGELFF. In nucleotides, the CDR3 is TGTGCCAGTAGTATAGTAGGGACAGGGTCGAACACCGGGGAGCTGTTTTTT.